One sample yielded the 30 T cell receptor beta chains listed below, sequenced in a study of blood T cell repertoires in COVID-19. The assay was immunoSEQ multiplex PCR, and TCRdb's table has in-frame clones only and misses some. The sample gives over 250,000 clones, roughly 86% of which show up once; 0.75% to 1% is in the top ten. What was sequenced was PBMCs or T cells enriched from blood (not recorded which). These receptors were obtained from a woman aged 30 to 39 who had recovered from COVID-19.

The sample holds a few counts of this clone. CDR3 protein: CASSLGSLSNQPQHF. The DNA of the CDR3 is TGTGCCAGCAGCTTGGGCAGCCTTAGCAATCAGCCCCAGCATTTT. The V gene is TRBV7-9, the J gene TRBJ1-5, with D unclear. Germline-derived CDR1 and CDR2 are SEHNR and FQNEAQ (reference sequence). The CDR3 covers 15 residues. Between the trimmed V and J ends, which lost 3 bases and 0 bases, there was a span of 9 bases.

The chain recombines TRBV11-3 with TRBJ1-5; D may be TRBD1 (6 bases). CDR1 and CDR2 from the germline V gene are SGHNT and YENEEA. Trimming shortened V by 0 bases and J by 2 bases, and 26 bases separated the two germline ends. The CDR3 contains 21 residues. In DNA, the CDR3 is TGTGCCAGCAGCTTAGAAGATCGTCACCCAAGGGGGGGAGTGGGCAATCAGCCCCAGCATTTT. Encoded protein: CASSLEDRHPRGGVGNQPQHF.

The CDR3 reads CASSLDGGAGGFGELFF. The CDR3 coding sequence is TGTGCCAGCAGCTTAGATGGGGGAGCGGGAGGCTTCGGGGAGCTGTTTTTT. The V call is TRBV11-2, the J call TRBJ2-2; 9 nucleotides match TRBD2. The CDR3 contains 17 residues. The germline gives CDR1 SGHAT, CDR2 FQNNGV. With V trimmed by 0 bases and J by 7 bases, 9 bases remained unmatched.

J is TRBJ2-5 and V is TRBV5-1; 10 positions match TRBD2. The J segment lost 2 bases and the V segment lost 4 bases, leaving 8 bases of the junction unmatched. The CDR3 has 16 amino acids. Germline V gives CDR1 SGHRS, CDR2 YFSETQ. CDR3 residues: CASSLQRTSGQETQYF. CDR3 in DNA: TGCGCCAGCAGCCTACAACGGACTAGCGGACAAGAGACCCAGTACTTC.

This chain joins TRBV28 and TRBJ1-4, with 9 positions matching TRBD1. The ends lost 0 bases at V and 3 bases at J; junction bases unmatched: 2. The germline gives CDR1 MDHEN, CDR2 SYDVKM. The length of the CDR3 is 16 residues. The CDR3 coding sequence is TGTGCCAGCAGTTTATGGGGACAGGGAGCTAATGAAAAACTGTTTTTT. It codes for CASSLWGQGANEKLFF.

This clone showed up just a few times. The gene calls are TRBV5-1 and TRBJ2-2; 10 bases match TRBD2. The CDR3 extends over 15 amino acids. Germline trimming cut 4 bases from V and 6 bases from J; bases unmatched to any gene: 6. Germline values: CDR1 SGHRS, CDR2 YFSETQ. The CDR3 coding sequence is TGCGCCAGCAGCCCACTAGCGGGGTTAGCCGGGGAGCTGTTTTTT. Translation: CASSPLAGLAGELFF.

The chain has TRBV19 and TRBJ1-4; 7 bases match TRBD1. The CDR3 sequence is 14 residues long. V shed 4 bases and J 6 bases; nucleotides not matched to a gene: 5. The germline CDR1 and CDR2 sequences are LNHDA and SQIVND (reference sequence). CDR3 sequence reads: CASSTRDRHEKLFF. CDR3 DNA sequence: TGTGCCAGTAGTACCCGGGACAGACATGAAAAACTGTTTTTT.

V gene TRBV5-1 combines with J gene TRBJ2-5; 12 nucleotides match TRBD2. This CDR3 spans 14 amino acids. Germline-derived CDR1 and CDR2 are SGHRS and YFSETQ. V gave up 7 bases and J gave up 4 bases; unmatched junction bases: 5. CDR3 coding DNA: TGCGCCAGCCGACTAGCGGGAGCCCGAGAGACCCAGTACTTC. Protein product: CASRLAGARETQYF.

The chain employs TRBV9 and TRBJ2-1, with 7 bases fitting TRBD2. Trimming at V came to 0 bases and at J to 8 bases, leaving 8 bases not matched to a gene. There are 15 residues in the CDR3. Germline V lookup: CDR1 SGDLS, CDR2 YYNGEE. CDR3 sequence reads: CASSVGTSAFDEQFF. The CDR3 DNA reads as TGTGCCAGCAGCGTAGGAACTAGCGCATTCGATGAGCAGTTCTTC.

The DNA for the CDR3 is TGTGCCTGGAGTTCGGGACAACGTGGCAATCAGCCCCAGCATTTT. It encodes CAWSSGQRGNQPQHF. This sequence joins TRBV30 and TRBJ1-5, with a weak D call TRBD1 (6 bases). Deletions cut 2 bases from V and 2 bases from J, with 13 bases between. This CDR3 contains 15 residues. Germline V gene data show CDR1 as GTSNPN and CDR2 as SVGIG (reference sequence).

The V and J genes are TRBV19 and TRBJ1-2; D gene ambiguous. The CDR3 spans 13 residues. V lost 5 bases and J lost 4, with 11 bases in between. Germline CDR1 and CDR2: LNHDA and SQIVND (reference sequence). The CDR3 DNA reads as TGTGCCAGTAGTTGGGCGACGCTCTATGGCTACACCTTC. Amino acid sequence: CASSWATLYGYTF.

The rearrangement links TRBV10-3 to TRBJ1-3; D gene ambiguous. The V gene lost 7 bases and the J gene lost 0 bases, with 13 bases spanning the gap. The V gene's germline CDR1 is ENHRY and CDR2 SYGVKD. This CDR3 is built from 15 residues. In DNA form, the CDR3 reads TGTGCCATCACTGCCTTGGAGAGCTCTGGAAACACCATATATTTT. Amino acid sequence: CAITALESSGNTIYF.

The chain carries TRBV14 and TRBJ2-2; unclear D gene. Deletions cut 2 bases from V and 6 bases from J, with 13 bases between. Germline V gene data show CDR1 as SGHDN and CDR2 as FVKESK. This CDR3 contains 15 residues. The DNA for the CDR3 is TGTGCCAGCAGCCAATACTTGCGGTTCCCCGGGGAGCTGTTTTTT. It codes for CASSQYLRFPGELFF.

The V call is TRBV10-1, the J call TRBJ2-3; the match to TRBD2 covers 11 bases. J was trimmed by 1 base and V by 1 base; bases with no gene match: 4. CDR1 is WNHNN, CDR2 SYGVQD, per germline (reference sequence). The CDR3 is 17 residues long. The CDR3 spells CASSEWGTSGRTDTQYF. The CDR3 DNA sequence: TGCGCCAGCAGTGAGTGGGGGACTAGCGGTCGCACAGATACGCAGTATTTT.

V and J are TRBV5-1 and TRBJ2-7; TRBD2 matches 13 bases. The CDR3 length is 15 residues. CDR1 SGHRS and CDR2 YFSETQ come from the germline V gene. Trimming took 9 bases from V and 2 from J; bases not matched to a gene: 8. CDR3 sequence: CATTLAGGATYEQYF. The CDR3 DNA is TGCGCCACCACACTAGCGGGGGGGGCGACCTACGAGCAGTACTTC.

CDR3 loop: CASSLGFGQGGNQPQHF. The CDR3 nucleotides are TGTGCCAGCAGCTTAGGATTTGGACAGGGTGGCAATCAGCCCCAGCATTTT. This chain connects TRBV7-2 to TRBJ1-5; 8 bases align to TRBD1. V lost 1 base, J lost 2 bases, and 7 bases stayed unmatched. CDR1 and CDR2 from the germline V gene are SGHTA and FQGNSA. This CDR3 region has 17 residues. Full variable domain (rest looked up from reference TRBV7-2 and TRBJ1-5): GAGVSQSPSNKVTEKGKDVELRCDPISGHTALYWYRQSLGQGLEFLIYFQGNSAPDKSGLPSDRFSAERTGGSVSTLTIQRTQQEDSAVYLCASSLGFGQGGNQPQHFGDGTRLSIL.

The chain combines TRBV5-4 with TRBJ1-2; 10 bases fit TRBD1. The germline V gene has CDR1 SGHNT and CDR2 YYREEE (reference sequence). This CDR3 has 18 residues. Unmatched junction bases numbered 14, after V lost 2 bases and J lost 4 bases. The CDR3 bases are TGTGCCAGCAGCTTAGGACCCGGGACAGGGGCGAACTCCTATGGCTACACCTTC. The encoded protein is CASSLGPGTGANSYGYTF.

The V gene is TRBV15, the J gene TRBJ2-7; 7 bases fit TRBD1. CDR3 size: 15 residues. CDR1 is LNHNV and CDR2 is YYDKDF in the germline V gene (reference sequence). Losses at the gene ends were 0 bases for V and 2 bases for J; bases not matched to a gene: 4. This chain's CDR3 is CATSRDGQGAYEQYF. The CDR3 DNA reads TGTGCCACCAGCAGAGATGGGCAGGGGGCCTACGAGCAGTACTTC.

This chain uses TRBV10-1 with TRBJ2-1, with 8 bases aligning to TRBD2. The germline V gene encodes CDR1 WNHNN and CDR2 SYGVQD (reference sequence). The CDR3 consists of 16 residues. The junction had 8 bases not matched to a gene; V was cut back by 3 bases and J by 4 bases. DNA for the CDR3: TGCGCCAGCAGTGACTTAGTTAGCGGGGCTTACAATGAGCAGTTCTTC. Translated, it gives CASSDLVSGAYNEQFF.

V usage is TRBV27 and J usage is TRBJ2-5; 9 bases align to TRBD1. The CDR3 has 14 amino acids. Trimming removed 4 bases from V and 5 bases from J; junction bases left unmatched: 5. CDR1 is MNHEY and CDR2 is SMNVEV in the germline V gene (reference sequence). The CDR3 nucleotides are TGTGCCAGCAGTTCAGGGACAGGGTTGGAGACCCAGTACTTC. Its protein is CASSSGTGLETQYF.

As concerns this clone: At one end the junction does not follow the germline gene, possibly because of a read error. The chain has TRBV28 and TRBJ1-2; unclear D gene. The CDR3 spans 11 residues. The germline CDR1 and CDR2 sequences are MDHEN and SYDVKM. CDR3 in amino acids: CASSLKLMVSF. The CDR3 DNA reads as TGTGCCAGCAGTCTGAAACTCATGGTCTCCTTC.

This sequence joins TRBV2 and TRBJ2-2; 7 bases agree with TRBD2. CDR1 is SNHLY and CDR2 is FYNNEI in the germline V gene. CDR3 length: 15 residues. The trim removed 3 bases at V and 6 bases at J, leaving 7 bases unmatched. The CDR3 sequence: CASSDAGVSSGELFF. CDR3 DNA: TGTGCCAGCAGTGACGCGGGAGTTTCATCCGGGGAGCTGTTTTTT. Filled out from reference TRBV2 and TRBJ2-2, the complete variable domain reads EPEVTQTPSHQVTQMGQEVILRCVPISNHLYFYWYRQILGQKVEFLVSFYNNEISEKSEIFDDQFSVERPDGSNFTLKIRSTKLEDSAMYFCASSDAGVSSGELFFGEGSRLTVL.

The chain is built from TRBV7-9 and TRBJ2-5; TRBD1 is a possible D gene (5 bases). This CDR3 region has 16 residues. The germline CDR1 and CDR2 sequences are SEHNR and FQNEAQ (reference sequence). V lost 5 bases, J lost 5 bases, and 21 bases lay in between. CDR3 sequence reads: CASSKGVVGDRETQYF. In nucleotides, the CDR3 is TGTGCCAGCAGCAAAGGTGTGGTAGGGGATAGGGAGACCCAGTACTTC.

The rearrangement uses TRBV7-2 and TRBJ2-7; 7 nucleotides line up with TRBD1. Germline loops: CDR1 SGHTA, CDR2 FQGNSA. V gave up 2 bases and J gave up 2 bases; unmatched junction bases: 3. This CDR3 comprises 14 residues. The CDR3 protein is CASSLLGTAYEQYF. The CDR3 DNA reads as TGTGCCAGCAGCTTACTTGGGACAGCCTACGAGCAGTACTTC.

This clone was seen only a few times. The chain combines TRBV18 with TRBJ1-6; 9 nucleotides line up with TRBD1. CDR1 and CDR2 from the germline V gene are KGHSH and LQKENI. This CDR3 region has 16 residues. The trim removed 1 base at V and 10 bases at J, leaving 8 bases unmatched. CDR3 sequence: CASSPRGQGGRSPLHF. The DNA for the CDR3 is TGTGCCAGCTCACCACGGGGACAGGGCGGACGCTCACCCCTCCACTTT. The whole variable domain, remainder taken from reference TRBV18 and TRBJ1-6, is NAGVMQNPRHLVRRRGQEARLRCSPMKGHSHVYWYRQLPEEGLKFMVYLQKENIIDESGMPKERFSAEFPKEGPSILRIQQVVRGDSAAYFCASSPRGQGGRSPLHFGNGTRLTVT.

This chain links TRBV19 with TRBJ1-5; TRBD1 agrees at 7 bases. CDR1 and CDR2 from the germline V gene are LNHDA and SQIVND (reference sequence). This CDR3 spans 13 amino acids. The V and J ends lost 5 bases and 9 bases, in that order; junction bases with no gene match: 7. This CDR3 is CASSRQTGRPQHF. As DNA, the CDR3 is TGTGCCAGTAGTCGGCAGACAGGGCGGCCCCAGCATTTT.

This chain uses TRBV2 with TRBJ1-5; 9 nucleotides agree with TRBD1. The trim removed 6 bases at V and 4 bases at J, leaving 10 bases unmatched. CDR1 is SNHLY and CDR2 is FYNNEI in the germline V gene. The length of the CDR3 is 16 residues. This CDR3 is CASRPGQGRGNQPQHF. The CDR3 DNA reads as TGTGCCAGCAGGCCGGGACAGGGTCGTGGGAATCAGCCCCAGCATTTT.

The chain combines TRBV29-1 with TRBJ2-7; D is perhaps TRBD2 (5 bases). Trimming shortened V by 8 bases and J by 5 bases, and 19 bases separated the two germline ends. Germline-derived CDR1 and CDR2 are SQVTM and ANQGSEA. CDR3 length equals 13 residues. DNA for the CDR3: TGCAGCATCCAGAAACGGGGAAAAAACGAGCAGTACTTC. Amino acids: CSIQKRGKNEQYF.

About this clone itself: No DNA is shown, since the ends of the CDR3 on it are uncertain; the CDR3 is the one TCRdb lists. The chain employs TRBV19 and TRBJ1-2. Germline V gene data show CDR1 as LNHDA and CDR2 as SQIVND (reference sequence). Inclusive of both ends, the CDR3 amounts to 16 amino acids. The CDR3 spells CASSMQYFGKGGGYTF.

The V and J genes are TRBV27 and TRBJ1-2; D remains unclear. This CDR3 has 15 residues. V was pared by 4 bases and J by 0 bases, with 12 bases between. Per germline, CDR1 MNHEY and CDR2 SMNVEV (reference sequence). CDR3 bases: TGTGCCAGCAGTTACGCTAGAGGAGCTAACTATGGCTACACCTTC. This encodes CASSYARGANYGYTF.